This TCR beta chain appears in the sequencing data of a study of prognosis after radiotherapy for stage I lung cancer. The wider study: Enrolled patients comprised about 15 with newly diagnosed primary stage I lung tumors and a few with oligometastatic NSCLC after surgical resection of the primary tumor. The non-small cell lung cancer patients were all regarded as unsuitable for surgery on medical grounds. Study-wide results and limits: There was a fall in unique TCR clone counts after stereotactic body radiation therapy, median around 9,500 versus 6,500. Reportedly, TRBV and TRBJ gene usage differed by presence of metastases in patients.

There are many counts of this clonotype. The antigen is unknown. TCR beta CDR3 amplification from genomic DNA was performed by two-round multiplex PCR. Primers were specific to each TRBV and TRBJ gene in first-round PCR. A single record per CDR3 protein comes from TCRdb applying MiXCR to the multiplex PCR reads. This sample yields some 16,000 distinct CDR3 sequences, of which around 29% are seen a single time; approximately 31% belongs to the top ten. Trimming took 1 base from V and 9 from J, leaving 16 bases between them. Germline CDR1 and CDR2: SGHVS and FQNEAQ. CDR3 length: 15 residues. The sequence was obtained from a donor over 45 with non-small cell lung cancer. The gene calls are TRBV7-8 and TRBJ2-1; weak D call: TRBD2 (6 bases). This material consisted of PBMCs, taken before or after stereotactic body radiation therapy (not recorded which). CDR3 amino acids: CASSLVTSKMGEQFF. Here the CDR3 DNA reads TGTGCCAGCAGCTTAGTGACTAGTAAAATGGGTGAGCAGTTCTTC.